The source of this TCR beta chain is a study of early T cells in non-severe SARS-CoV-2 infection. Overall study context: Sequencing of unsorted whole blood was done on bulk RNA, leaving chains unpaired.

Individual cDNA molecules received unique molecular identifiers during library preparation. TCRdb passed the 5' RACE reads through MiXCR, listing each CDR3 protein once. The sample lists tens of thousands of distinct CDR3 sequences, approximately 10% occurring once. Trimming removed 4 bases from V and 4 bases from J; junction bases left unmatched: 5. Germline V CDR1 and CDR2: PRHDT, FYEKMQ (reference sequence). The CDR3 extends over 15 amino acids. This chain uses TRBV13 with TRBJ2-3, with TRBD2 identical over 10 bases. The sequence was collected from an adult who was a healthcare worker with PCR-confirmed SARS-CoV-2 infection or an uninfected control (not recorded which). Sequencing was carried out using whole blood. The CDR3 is CASSSQTSGPDTQYF. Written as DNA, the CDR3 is TGTGCCAGCAGCTCCCAGACTAGCGGGCCAGATACGCAGTATTTT.